A single sample is the source of the 27 T cell receptor beta chains below, sequenced in a study of cytomegalovirus exposure and HLA in healthy donors. The PCR used 60 Vbeta and 13 Jbeta primers. The protocol was immunoSEQ multiplex PCR, while the TCRdb copy is restricted to in-frame clones and leaves out a portion. The sample shows more than 85,000 clones, 76% of them seen only once. Sample: PBMCs. The origin of the receptors is a man younger than 45 in good health and CMV-seropositive.

The chain joins TRBV7-2 to TRBJ1-2, with 8 bases identical to TRBD1. CDR3 length: 15 residues. The germline CDR1 and CDR2 sequences are SGHTA and FQGNSA. The trim removed 5 bases at V and 0 bases at J, leaving 5 bases unmatched. The CDR3 loop reads CASSPKGQANYGYTF. The DNA for the CDR3 is TGTGCCAGCAGCCCCAAGGGACAGGCTAACTATGGCTACACCTTC. The full variable domain, completed using reference TRBV7-2 and TRBJ1-2, is GAGVSQSPSNKVTEKGKDVELRCDPISGHTALYWYRQSLGQGLEFLIYFQGNSAPDKSGLPSDRFSAERTGGSVSTLTIQRTQQEDSAVYLCASSPKGQANYGYTFGSGTRLTVV.

This rearrangement joins TRBV28 to TRBJ2-7, with TRBD1 matching over 7 bases. The V gene end was trimmed by 6 bases and the J gene end by 2 bases; junction bases not matched to a gene: 7. There are 14 residues in the CDR3. CDR1 MDHEN and CDR2 SYDVKM come from the germline V gene. This CDR3 is CASSPETGPYEQYF. CDR3 DNA: TGTGCCAGCAGCCCCGAGACAGGGCCCTACGAGCAGTACTTC.

The chain has TRBV27 and TRBJ1-1, with 7 bases fitting TRBD1. There are 15 residues in the CDR3. Looked up from germline, CDR1 is MNHEY and CDR2 is SMNVEV (reference sequence). The ends lost 3 bases at V and 3 bases at J; junction bases unmatched: 7. Here the CDR3 DNA reads TGTGCCAGCAGTTTCACTTGGGACAGCGACACTGAAGCTTTCTTT. This translates into CASSFTWDSDTEAFF.

This clone has only one observation. Here the CDR3 reads CASSNGRRGNTEAFF. The CDR3 DNA sequence: TGCGCCAGCAGCAATGGACGGCGGGGGAATACTGAAGCTTTCTTT. The chain carries TRBV4-3 and TRBJ1-1; D is possibly TRBD1 (5 bases). There are 15 residues in the CDR3. Looked up from germline, CDR1 is LGHNA and CDR2 is YSLEER. The V gene lost 5 bases and the J gene lost 5 bases, with 18 bases spanning the gap.

In nucleotides, the CDR3 is TGCGCCAGCAGCTCGGCCTCCGGGACATACAATGAGCAGTTCTTC. This codes for CASSSASGTYNEQFF. This chain uses TRBV5-1 with TRBJ2-1, with D perhaps matching TRBD1 (6 bases). The V end was cut by 3 bases, the J end by 4 bases, with 14 bases between. Germline V lookup: CDR1 SGHRS, CDR2 YFSETQ. This CDR3 is 15 amino acids long.

The V and J genes are TRBV28 and TRBJ1-1; no clear D. The CDR3 loop spans 12 amino acids. V dropped 6 bases and J dropped 8 bases, with 13 bases sitting between them. Germline V gives CDR1 MDHEN, CDR2 SYDVKM. DNA of the CDR3: TGTGCCAGCAGCTCGAATCCGCGGGAAGCTTTCTTT. It translates to CASSSNPREAFF.

This clone was observed once. The chain uses TRBV5-4 and TRBJ2-1; 12 nucleotides match TRBD2. J was trimmed by 9 bases and V by 4 bases; bases with no gene match: 5. The CDR3 length is 14 residues. Germline CDR1 reads SGHNT; CDR2 reads YYREEE (reference sequence). The CDR3 sequence is CASSASGGAGEQFF. DNA of the CDR3: TGTGCCAGCAGCGCTAGCGGGGGGGCCGGTGAGCAGTTCTTC.

The genes are TRBV27 and TRBJ2-1; weak D call: TRBD1 (6 bases). Trimming took off 2 bases at V and 5 bases at J, with 7 bases between the two ends. There are 13 residues in the CDR3. Germline V lookup: CDR1 MNHEY, CDR2 SMNVEV (reference sequence). The CDR3 reads CASSLDRNNEQFF. CDR3 DNA: TGTGCCAGCAGTTTAGACAGGAACAATGAGCAGTTCTTC.

Comment on this clone: In the same sample, other DNA sequences code for this CDR3. The chain joins TRBV5-1 to TRBJ2-3; 8 bases are a match to TRBD1. CDR1 SGHRS and CDR2 YFSETQ come from the germline V gene. The CDR3 is 16 amino acids. V lost 0 bases to trimming and J lost 1 base; unmatched junction nucleotides: 4. CDR3 sequence: CASSLDGTGGTDTQYF. The CDR3 DNA follows: TGCGCCAGCAGCTTGGATGGGACAGGCGGCACAGATACGCAGTATTTT.

The gene calls are TRBV10-3 and TRBJ1-2, with D possibly matching TRBD1 (6 bases). The CDR3 length is 14 residues. Per the germline V gene, CDR1 is ENHRY and CDR2 is SYGVKD. The V gene lost 3 bases and the J gene lost 2 bases, with 10 bases spanning the gap. CDR3 residues: CAISENRANYGYTF. Here the CDR3 DNA reads TGTGCCATCAGTGAAAACAGGGCCAACTATGGCTACACCTTC.

The chain carries TRBV4-2 and TRBJ2-1; 13 bases are a match to TRBD2. Trimming removed 0 bases from V and 12 bases from J; junction bases left unmatched: 5. Germline V gives CDR1 LGHNA, CDR2 YNFKEQ. The CDR3 is made up of 15 amino acids. CDR3 coding DNA: TGTGCCAGCAGCCAAGATAGGACTAGCGGGGGTGGGCAGTTCTTC. Translation: CASSQDRTSGGGQFF.

The chain combines TRBV15 with TRBJ1-5; TRBD1 matches at 8 bases. Germline CDR1 reads LNHNV; CDR2 reads YYDKDF (reference sequence). The CDR3 is made up of 20 amino acids. Losses at the gene ends were 1 base for V and 1 base for J; bases not matched to a gene: 15. CDR3 in amino acids: CATSRAPGQAVGASNQPQHF. The DNA of the CDR3 is TGTGCCACCAGCAGAGCTCCGGGACAGGCGGTGGGGGCAAGCAATCAGCCCCAGCATTTT.

This chain uses TRBV6-1 with TRBJ1-5; D perhaps matches TRBD1 (6 bases). The length of the CDR3 is 18 residues. V gave up 1 base and J gave up 0 bases, with 16 bases separating them. Germline CDR1 and CDR2: MNHNS and SASEGT. Here the CDR3 DNA reads TGTGCCAGCAGTGAAGAAAGGGAGACAGGTTATAGCAATCAGCCCCAGCATTTT. Protein: CASSEERETGYSNQPQHF.

As regards this clone: At the DNA level, this CDR3 is encoded by other sequences in the same sample as well. This chain links TRBV5-1 with TRBJ1-3; a weak D match, TRBD1 (6 bases). The CDR3 is 14 amino acids. V lost 0 bases and J lost 4, with 8 bases in between. Germline V lookup: CDR1 SGHRS, CDR2 YFSETQ. DNA of the CDR3: TGCGCCAGCAGCTTGGTGGGACAAGGAAACACCATATATTTT. The encoded protein is CASSLVGQGNTIYF.

The chain has TRBV28 and TRBJ2-1; 9 nucleotides agree with TRBD1. In germline, CDR1 is MDHEN, CDR2 SYDVKM. The CDR3 sequence is 15 residues long. V shed 2 bases and J 3 bases; nucleotides not matched to a gene: 2. CDR3 region: CASSLGTGFYNEQFF. CDR3 DNA sequence: TGTGCCAGCAGTTTAGGGACAGGGTTCTACAATGAGCAGTTCTTC.

This sequence joins TRBV25-1 and TRBJ2-3, with 10 positions matching TRBD2. Per the germline V gene, CDR1 is MGHDK and CDR2 is SYGVNS. The V gene end was trimmed by 4 bases and the J gene end by 8 bases; junction bases not matched to a gene: 6. The CDR3 contains 14 residues. The CDR3 coding sequence is TGTGCCAGCAGTGCAGCGGGGGGGCAAGGTACGCAGTATTTT. It translates to CASSAAGGQGTQYF.

This clone was found once. The chain uses TRBV14 and TRBJ2-1, with 10 nucleotides matching TRBD2. Germline CDR1 reads SGHDN; CDR2 reads FVKESK. There are 14 residues in the CDR3. With V trimmed by 4 bases and J by 9 bases, 6 bases remained unmatched. The chain's CDR3 is CASSRSGGAAEQFF. CDR3 nucleotide sequence: TGTGCCAGCAGCCGCAGCGGGGGGGCAGCTGAGCAGTTCTTC.

The gene calls are TRBV19 and TRBJ1-3; no reliable D call. V lost 5 bases and J 0 bases, leaving 11 bases between the germline ends. CDR3 size: 15 residues. From germline, CDR1 is LNHDA and CDR2 SQIVND (reference sequence). CDR3 region: CASSFRPGSGNTIYF. The CDR3, as DNA: TGTGCCAGTAGTTTCCGACCGGGCTCTGGAAACACCATATATTTT.

This clone appeared a single time. J is TRBJ1-6 and V is TRBV4-2; D gene uncertain. Trimming took off 1 base at V and 1 base at J, with 14 bases between the two ends. CDR3 size: 18 residues. Germline V lookup: CDR1 LGHNA, CDR2 YNFKEQ. The CDR3 bases are TGTGCCAGCAGCCAAGCCCTCCCCTGGCTTTCCTATAATTCACCCCTCCACTTT. This sequence encodes CASSQALPWLSYNSPLHF.

This chain joins TRBV4-1 and TRBJ2-5; a weak D match, TRBD2 (7 bases). This CDR3 region has 14 residues. Trimming took off 4 bases at V and 5 bases at J, with 14 bases between the two ends. Per germline, CDR1 MGHRA and CDR2 YSYEKL. The CDR3 is CASSPSKGGETQYF. Here the CDR3 DNA reads TGCGCCAGCAGCCCATCCAAGGGGGGGGAGACCCAGTACTTC.

The chain has TRBV18 and TRBJ1-1; 9 bases match TRBD1. CDR1 and CDR2 (germline): KGHSH, LQKENI. With 2 bases clipped from V and 1 base from J, the junction kept 2 bases outside the gene matches. The CDR3 loop spans 15 amino acids. The CDR3 DNA reads as TGTGCCAGCTCACCAAACAGGGGGCCGAACACTGAAGCTTTCTTT. Translated: CASSPNRGPNTEAFF.

This chain links TRBV28 with TRBJ1-2; 8 bases match TRBD1. This CDR3 comprises 13 residues. The ends lost 7 bases at V and 5 bases at J; junction bases unmatched: 6. Germline V gene sequence: CDR1 MDHEN, CDR2 SYDVKM. DNA for the CDR3: TGTGCCAGCACTACGGACAGGGCTTATGGCTACACCTTC. Amino acid sequence: CASTTDRAYGYTF.

This clone was seen only a few times. Here the CDR3 reads CASTEVPGNYGYTF. The CDR3 coding sequence is TGTGCCAGCACCGAGGTTCCCGGGAACTATGGCTACACCTTC. J is TRBJ1-2 and V is TRBV28; no clear D. CDR3 length: 14 residues. The V gene lost 7 bases and the J gene lost 2 bases, with 14 bases spanning the gap. The germline V gene has CDR1 MDHEN and CDR2 SYDVKM.

This chain joins TRBV2 and TRBJ1-2; TRBD1 aligns across 10 bases. V shed 7 bases and J 4 bases; nucleotides not matched to a gene: 9. CDR1 and CDR2 from the germline V gene are SNHLY and FYNNEI. This CDR3 has 15 amino acids. CDR3 amino acids: CASTRDRGTSYGYTF. In DNA form, the CDR3 reads TGTGCCAGCACAAGGGACAGGGGAACGTCCTATGGCTACACCTTC.

This clone turned up a few times. V gene TRBV4-1 combines with J gene TRBJ2-7; 7 bases are shared with TRBD1. V lost 1 base to trimming and J lost 7 bases; unmatched junction nucleotides: 7. The germline gives CDR1 MGHRA, CDR2 YSYEKL. The CDR3 has 14 residues. CDR3 in amino acids: CASSQGRQGGEQYF. CDR3 coding DNA: TGCGCCAGCAGCCAAGGGCGACAGGGTGGGGAGCAGTACTTC.

The J gene is TRBJ1-5, the V gene TRBV30; no clear D. This CDR3 is 13 amino acids long. CDR1 and CDR2 (germline): GTSNPN, SVGIG (reference sequence). Trimming cost V 0 bases and J 3 bases, with 6 bases left between them. CDR3 DNA sequence: TGTGCCTGGAGTGTCCACACCAATCAGCCCCAGCATTTT. Its protein product is CAWSVHTNQPQHF.

This chain links TRBV11-2 with TRBJ2-5, with 8 bases fitting TRBD1. J was trimmed by 2 bases and V by 1 base; bases with no gene match: 3. The germline V gene has CDR1 SGHAT and CDR2 FQNNGV. This CDR3 spans 15 amino acids. The CDR3 nucleotides read TGTGCCAGCAGCTTAGGGGACAGGAGACAAGAGACCCAGTACTTC. Translated: CASSLGDRRQETQYF.